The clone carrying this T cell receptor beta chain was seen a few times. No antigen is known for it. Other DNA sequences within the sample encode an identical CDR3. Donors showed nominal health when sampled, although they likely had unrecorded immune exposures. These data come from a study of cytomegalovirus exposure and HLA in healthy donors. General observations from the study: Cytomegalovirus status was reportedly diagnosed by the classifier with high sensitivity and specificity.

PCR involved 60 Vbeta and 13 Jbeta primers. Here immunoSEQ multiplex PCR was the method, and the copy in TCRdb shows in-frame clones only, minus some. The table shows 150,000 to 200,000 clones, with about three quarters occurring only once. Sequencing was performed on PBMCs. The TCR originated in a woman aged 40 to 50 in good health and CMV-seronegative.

Here the CDR3 reads CAWSHSTGELFF. CDR3 DNA sequence: TGTGCCTGGAGTCACAGCACCGGGGAGCTGTTTTTT. This chain joins TRBV30 and TRBJ2-2, with D uncertain. The length of the CDR3 is 12 residues. The V end was cut by 2 bases, the J end by 4 bases, with 5 bases between. Germline assignment: CDR1 GTSNPN and CDR2 SVGIG (reference sequence).